The entry below describes one T cell receptor beta chain. The sample belongs to a study of cytomegalovirus exposure and HLA in healthy donors. There are 14 residues in the CDR3. Unmatched junction bases numbered 5, after V lost 7 bases and J lost 7 bases. Germline lookup yields CDR1 MNHNS and CDR2 SASEGT. 60 Vbeta and 13 Jbeta primers were used in PCR. Only in-frame clones appear in the TCRdb table, and some are missing; sequencing was by immunoSEQ multiplex PCR. This table has roughly 150,000 clones, approximately 80% appearing once. This receptor was obtained from a woman under 30 in good health and CMV-seronegative. The V and J genes are TRBV6-1 and TRBJ1-6, with 9 bases identical to TRBD1. Sequences were obtained from PBMCs. CDR3 in DNA: TGTGCCAGCACCAGACAGGGGGGGAATTCACCCCTCCACTTT. Protein product: CASTRQGGNSPLHF.